Listed below are T cell receptor beta chains from one sample, sequenced in a study of T-cell reconstitution after alpha-beta-depleted transplantation in children. TCRdb recomputed calls from the PCR reads with MiXCR, one row per CDR3 protein. The sample has roughly 100,000 distinct CDR3 sequences, 4.5% to 7.5% seen once. This sample comprised PBMCs, mostly from graft donor cells, obtained 60 days after TCRalphabeta/CD19-depleted stem cell transplant. These receptors originate from a female patient aged 2-10 years who had a stem cell transplant for Fanconi anemia, so the T cells may come from the graft donor. CDR3s include the opening cysteine and the closing phenylalanine or tryptophan. D genes are given only for firm matches. Where a row states a size, it is once, few, many or the class of an expanded clone; other rows omit it.

V,J,size,D,CDR3,DNA
TRBV5-1,TRBJ2-7,many,-,CASSLVATGGYEQYF,TGCGCCAGCAGCTTGGTCGCGACAGGCGGGTACGAGCAGTACTTC
TRBV27,TRBJ2-5,many,-,CASGTGEVETQYF,TGTGCCAGCGGTACGGGAGAGGTGGAGACCCAGTACTTC
TRBV20-1,TRBJ2-5,few,TRBD1,CSARRGQQETQYF,TGCAGTGCTAGGAGGGGACAGCAAGAGACCCAGTACTTC
TRBV21-1,TRBJ1-5,many,-,CASSNLGKGQGANQPQHF,TGTGCCAGCAGCAATCTAGGGAAGGGACAGGGGGCTAATCAGCCCCAGCATTTT
TRBV4-1,TRBJ1-6,many,-,CASSQDGTPYNSPLHF,TGCGCCAGCAGCCAGGACGGGACTCCGTATAATTCACCCCTCCACTTT
TRBV5-1,TRBJ2-7,few,-,CASSRESTRNRDRAYEQYF,TGCGCCAGCAGCCGCGAATCCACCCGGAACCGGGACCGTGCCTACGAGCAGTACTTC
TRBV5-1,TRBJ2-5,-,TRBD2,CASIPTSGGAETQYF,TGCGCCAGCATCCCGACTAGCGGGGGGGCAGAGACCCAGTACTTC
TRBV6-5,TRBJ2-1,many,TRBD2,CASSYPGLAAYNEQFF,TGTGCCAGCAGTTACCCGGGACTAGCGGCCTACAATGAGCAGTTCTTC
TRBV11-2,TRBJ1-1,many,-,CASSSLDSLMNTEAFF,TGTGCCAGCAGCTCCCTGGACTCCCTCATGAACACTGAAGCTTTCTTT
TRBV5-1,TRBJ2-2,many,TRBD2,CASSLAISGTGSGELFF,TGCGCCAGCAGCTTGGCCATTAGCGGGACCGGGTCCGGGGAGCTGTTTTTT
TRBV20-1,TRBJ2-3,many,-,CSASSGLWDTQYF,TGCAGTGCTAGCTCGGGCCTCTGGGATACGCAGTATTTT
TRBV5-1,TRBJ1-2,many,TRBD1,CASSSGQGARTYGYTF,TGCGCCAGCAGCTCGGGACAGGGGGCGCGTACCTATGGCTACACCTTC
TRBV7-9,TRBJ2-2,many,-,CASRLGLANTGELFF,TGTGCCAGCAGGCTAGGGCTTGCGAACACCGGGGAGCTGTTTTTT
TRBV7-8,TRBJ2-5,many,-,CASSFEAETQYF,TGTGCCAGCAGCTTTGAAGCGGAGACCCAGTACTTC
TRBV25-1,TRBJ2-3,many,-,CASSERGVSTDTQYF,TGTGCCAGCAGTGAACGAGGAGTTTCCACAGATACGCAGTATTTT
TRBV9,TRBJ2-2,-,-,CASSVRGTSNTGELFF,TGTGCCAGCAGCGTACGGGGGACTTCTAACACCGGGGAGCTGTTTTTT
TRBV12-3/TRBV12-4,TRBJ2-7,few,TRBD1,CASSDRGRMPYEQYF,TGTGCCAGCAGTGACAGGGGTAGGATGCCCTACGAGCAGTACTTC
TRBV7-2,TRBJ2-3,many,-,CASSLDIGTDTQYF,TGTGCCAGCAGCTTAGACATTGGCACAGATACGCAGTATTTT
TRBV5-1,TRBJ2-3,-,TRBD1,CASSGGQGSTDTQYF,TGCGCCAGCAGCGGGGGACAGGGGAGCACAGATACGCAGTATTTT
TRBV5-1,TRBJ2-1,few,TRBD2,CASSPGLAGSRYNEQFF,TGCGCCAGCAGCCCGGGACTAGCGGGCTCCCGTTACAATGAGCAGTTCTTC
TRBV10-3,TRBJ2-3,many,TRBD1,CAITWDSLRADTQYF,TGTGCCATAACCTGGGACAGCCTGAGGGCAGATACGCAGTATTTT
TRBV12-3/TRBV12-4,TRBJ2-3,many,-,CASSLADLMRDTQYF,TGTGCCAGCAGTTTAGCGGATTTGATGAGAGATACGCAGTATTTT
TRBV20-1,TRBJ1-5,many,-,CSASGRKNQPQHF,TGCAGTGCTTCGGGACGGAAAAATCAGCCCCAGCATTTT
TRBV25-1,TRBJ2-5,many,TRBD1,CASSESLAGGRQETQYF,TGTGCCAGCAGTGAGTCCCTTGCAGGGGGAAGGCAGGAGACCCAGTACTTC